Listed below are T cell receptor beta chains from one sample, sequenced in a study of T cells in Graves' hyperthyroidism and ophthalmopathy. TCRdb processed the multiplex PCR reads anew with MiXCR; each CDR3 protein has one entry. The table has some 580,000 distinct CDR3 sequences, about a sixth seen once. Source material: blood. The receptor set was obtained from a woman aged 40-49 years with Graves' ophthalmopathy. Both conserved end residues are part of each CDR3. The D gene is left open where the match is weak. Only part of the rows carry a size: once, few, many, or a class if the clone is expanded.

CDR3nt: TGTGCCAGCTCACCACTGGAACAGGTCAAGAACACTGAAGCTTTCTTT
CDR3aa: CASSPLEQVKNTEAFF
abundance: -
v_gene: TRBV18
d_gene: -
j_gene: TRBJ1-1

CDR3nt: TGTGCCAGCTCTCAACGACAGGGAAGAAGAGGATACAATGAGCAGTTCTTC
CDR3aa: CASSQRQGRRGYNEQFF
abundance: -
v_gene: TRBV18
d_gene: TRBD1
j_gene: TRBJ2-1

CDR3nt: TGTGCCAGCAGCCGAACAGGGCGGAATGAGCAGTTCTTC
CDR3aa: CASSRTGRNEQFF
abundance: many
v_gene: TRBV3-1
d_gene: -
j_gene: TRBJ2-1

CDR3nt: TGTGCCAGCAGCCCGCTGGGAGGCGTAGAGACCCAGTACTTC
CDR3aa: CASSPLGGVETQYF
abundance: many
v_gene: TRBV11-2
d_gene: -
j_gene: TRBJ2-5

CDR3nt: TGTGCCAGCATGGAACGGGGGGGGGTCTACGAGCAGTACTTC
CDR3aa: CASMERGGVYEQYF
abundance: -
v_gene: TRBV27
d_gene: TRBD2
j_gene: TRBJ2-7

CDR3nt: TGTGCCAGCAGACGTACAGGGAGCGTGAACACTGAAGCTTTCTTT
CDR3aa: CASRRTGSVNTEAFF
abundance: many
v_gene: TRBV7-9
d_gene: -
j_gene: TRBJ1-1

CDR3nt: TGCAGTGCTAGTGAACAGGGCAATCAGCCCCAGCATTTT
CDR3aa: CSASEQGNQPQHF
abundance: many
v_gene: TRBV20-1
d_gene: -
j_gene: TRBJ1-5

CDR3nt: TGCAGCGTTGAAGAAGGCAGCACAGATACGCAGTATTTT
CDR3aa: CSVEEGSTDTQYF
abundance: few
v_gene: TRBV29-1
d_gene: -
j_gene: TRBJ2-3

CDR3nt: TGTGCCAGCAGCCTTGAGGGCGGGGGGGCCGCAGATACGCAGTATTTT
CDR3aa: CASSLEGGGAADTQYF
abundance: -
v_gene: TRBV6-1
d_gene: TRBD2
j_gene: TRBJ2-3

CDR3nt: TGTGCCAGCAGTCGGACAGGGAAGGGCAATGAGCAGTTCTTC
CDR3aa: CASSRTGKGNEQFF
abundance: many
v_gene: TRBV28
d_gene: TRBD1
j_gene: TRBJ2-1

CDR3nt: TGTGCCAGCATCCTAAGTCCCGCCCCTGAAGCTTTCTTT
CDR3aa: CASILSPAPEAFF
abundance: many
v_gene: TRBV12-3/TRBV12-4
d_gene: -
j_gene: TRBJ1-1

CDR3nt: TGTGCCAGCAGTTTAGCGGCAGGGATCGACGAGCAGTACTTC
CDR3aa: CASSLAAGIDEQYF
abundance: -
v_gene: TRBV12-3/TRBV12-4
d_gene: -
j_gene: TRBJ2-7

CDR3nt: TGTGCCAGCAGGTCGACAGGTGGCAATCAGCCCCAGCATTTT
CDR3aa: CASRSTGGNQPQHF
abundance: -
v_gene: TRBV6-1
d_gene: -
j_gene: TRBJ1-5

CDR3nt: TGTGCCAGCAGCCAAAAAACCGCCTCGAGGGGCACCGGGGAGCTGTTTTTT
CDR3aa: CASSQKTASRGTGELFF
abundance: few
v_gene: TRBV14
d_gene: -
j_gene: TRBJ2-2

CDR3nt: TGTGCCAGCAGGGGCGGGAGGACCGGGGAGCTGTTTTTT
CDR3aa: CASRGGRTGELFF
abundance: -
v_gene: TRBV7-8
d_gene: TRBD2
j_gene: TRBJ2-2

CDR3nt: TGTGCCAGTAGTAACCCGGGAGACACCGGGGAGCTGTTTTTT
CDR3aa: CASSNPGDTGELFF
abundance: -
v_gene: TRBV19
d_gene: -
j_gene: TRBJ2-2

CDR3nt: TGTGCCAGCAGCCGACCGGGACAACCTCGGTATGGCTACACCTTC
CDR3aa: CASSRPGQPRYGYTF
abundance: -
v_gene: TRBV3-1
d_gene: -
j_gene: TRBJ1-2

CDR3nt: TGCGCCAGCAGCCAACCCAGTGGAGGGGTCCGCTACGAGCAGTACTTC
CDR3aa: CASSQPSGGVRYEQYF
abundance: -
v_gene: TRBV4-1
d_gene: -
j_gene: TRBJ2-7